This T cell receptor (beta chain) stems from a study of technical replicates of blood from several donors. The method was immunoSEQ multiplex PCR; TCRdb's version includes in-frame clones alone and lacks a portion of them. The sample lists some 57,000 clones, roughly 91% occurring once. The sequenced sample consisted of PBMCs. The sequence was obtained from a human donor in good health. Some clones in this sample may be carry-over from other donors' samples.

CDR3 nucleotide sequence: TGTGCCAGCAGGACTAACACCGGGGAGCTGTTTTTT. Translated: CASRTNTGELFF. J is TRBJ2-2 and V is TRBV6-5; no clear D gene. Deletions cut 6 bases from V and 2 bases from J, with 4 bases between. The germline gives CDR1 MNHEY, CDR2 SVGAGI. The CDR3 consists of 12 residues.